The rows below give T cell receptor beta chains drawn from one sample of a study of T cell changes during pregnancy in multiple sclerosis. Here immunoSEQ multiplex PCR was the method, and the copy in TCRdb shows in-frame clones only, minus some. The table records fewer than 70,000 clones, 92% of them present only once. The specimen was CD8+ T cells from peripheral blood mononuclear cells, collected in the third trimester of pregnancy. These receptors originate from a female donor in good health, enrolled as a control in a pregnancy study. Both conserved end residues are part of each CDR3. The order of the fields is V gene, CDR3 protein.

>TRBV2
CASSALDPGSYEQYF
>TRBV9
CASSPLRVSQYETQYF
>TRBV27
CASSEGGEQFF
>TRBV19
CASSIAGNEQYF
>TRBV7-8
CASSPALGTSPTVHYGYTF
>TRBV6-5
CASRERGVYEQYF
>TRBV30
CAWSVQGNQPQHF
>TRBV19
CASSILLPGGIFSTDEQFF
>TRBV7-8
CASSLESSYNEQFF
>TRBV27
CASSQGQGLYGYTF
>TRBV9
CASSDLGQGNSPLHF
>TRBV5-4
CASSSDRSPIEKLFF
>TRBV4-3
CASSQDLARYTEAFF
>TRBV5-1
CASSLGQLYEQYF
>TRBV6-5
CASRKMDTTYEQYF
>TRBV4-3
CASSQESHRTGTDTQYF
>TRBV4-1
CASQNRTSYNEQFF
>TRBV7-9
CASSFPAGMNTEAFF
>TRBV15
CATSRARGAINEQFF
>TRBV4-1
CASKLAGGIQETQYF
>TRBV15
CATSRDSGDTGELFF
>TRBV7-9
CASSLERAGGHYNEQFF
>TRBV7-9
CASSVRDSTYEQYF
>TRBV7-2
CASRRSGNQETQYF
>TRBV4-3
CASSRGGQGYEQYF
>TRBV5-1
CASSLESQPPNEQFF
>TRBV4-3
CASSQGLAGNTGELFF
>TRBV7-9
CASSRTGDNEQFF
>TRBV19
CASSKQNEKLFF
>TRBV12-5
CASGLGSGWGKRPTGRAVQETQYF
>TRBV11-1
CASSPTIAGSIYNEQFF
>TRBV5-6
CASSWADDEKLFF
>TRBV9
CASSVSSSPGVDIQYF
>TRBV7-6
CASSLGGFNTEAFF
>TRBV30
CAWTIGGTTYEQYF
>TRBV9
CASRRLAGGLDTDTQYF
>TRBV4-3
CASSYRGLDGYTF
>TRBV19
CASSIRRDRGGNYGYTF
>TRBV30
CAWATGGNQPQHF
>TRBV9
CASSEEGSRGSYEQYF
>TRBV7-9
CASSFAGNGNTIYF
>TRBV27
CASSPPGGWNTEAFF
>TRBV27
CASSLWASGGPSQYF
>TRBV19
CASSILGLHTDTQYF
>TRBV27
CASSSGTGGEKLFF
>TRBV27
CASSLYSGGDYGYTF